The 27 T cell receptor beta chains in this list originate from one sample, sequenced in a study of blood T cells in healthy people across ages. With a J-beta primer mix and a sample-barcoded 5' primer, a second PCR ran about 7 to 12 cycles. TCRdb called the 5' RACE reads again in MiXCR, with one record for every CDR3 protein. This sample has about 1.8 million distinct CDR3 sequences, with less than 50% found just once. Sequencing was performed on blood. The receptor source for this set is a woman in her 40s in good health.

This clonotype turned up a few times. The rearrangement uses TRBV20-1 and TRBJ2-3, with a weak D call TRBD2 (6 bases). Germline-derived CDR1 and CDR2 are DFQATT and SNEGSKA (reference sequence). V lost 4 bases and J 2 bases, leaving 13 bases between the germline ends. The CDR3 loop spans 14 amino acids. In nucleotides, the CDR3 is TGCAGTGCTATCGGGGGATTCGTCACAGATACGCAGTATTTT. This codes for CSAIGGFVTDTQYF.

The rearrangement joins TRBV7-9 to TRBJ2-7, with 7 bases fitting TRBD2. V lost 8 bases and J lost 0; bases outside the gene matches: 10. This CDR3 has 15 residues. CDR1 is SEHNR, CDR2 FQNEAQ, per germline (reference sequence). The CDR3 reads CASGYTSASSYEQYF. The CDR3 coding sequence is TGTGCCAGCGGATACACTAGCGCGAGCTCCTACGAGCAGTACTTC.

This clonotype was picked up many times. The genes are TRBV28 and TRBJ1-2; D might be TRBD1 (5 bases). V was pared by 6 bases and J by 4 bases, with 6 bases between. The CDR3 length is 11 residues. Germline V gene data show CDR1 as MDHEN and CDR2 as SYDVKM. The CDR3 loop is CASRGVYGYTF. The CDR3 DNA reads TGTGCCAGCAGGGGGGTCTATGGCTACACCTTC.

The chain uses TRBV5-1 and TRBJ2-1; 8 nucleotides line up with TRBD2. The J call is doubtful: the DNA matches TRBJ2-7 better. The CDR3 sequence is 16 residues long. The V gene's germline CDR1 is SGHRS and CDR2 YFSETQ. CDR3 bases: TGCGCCAGCAGCTTGGCCGGGGGGGGAGCATACAATGAGCAGTACTTC. Protein: CASSLAGGGAYNEQYF.

This chain connects TRBV6-5 to TRBJ2-1; TRBD2 agrees at 10 bases. The CDR3 extends over 13 amino acids. Germline CDR1 MNHEY, CDR2 SVGAGI. With V trimmed by 8 bases and J by 6 bases, 4 bases remained unmatched. The CDR3 bases are TGTGCCAGCTCCGGACTAGCGGCCAATGAGCAGTTCTTC. Its translation is CASSGLAANEQFF.

The rearrangement uses TRBV20-1 and TRBJ1-2; 8 nucleotides agree with TRBD1. V lost 2 bases to trimming and J lost 7 bases; unmatched junction nucleotides: 3. Germline V gene data show CDR1 as DFQATT and CDR2 as SNEGSKA (reference sequence). The CDR3 is 12 residues long. The CDR3 coding sequence is TGCAGTGCTAGACAGGGGGCAGGTGGCTACACCTTC. Translated: CSARQGAGGYTF.

This clonotype was found a few times. This chain connects TRBV28 to TRBJ2-5, with D perhaps TRBD2 (5 bases). The V gene lost 1 base and the J gene lost 5 bases, with 11 bases spanning the gap. The CDR3 consists of 14 residues. Germline assignment: CDR1 MDHEN and CDR2 SYDVKM. CDR3 sequence: CASSLFGEWETQYF. In DNA, the CDR3 is TGTGCCAGCAGTTTATTCGGGGAGTGGGAGACCCAGTACTTC.

The chain uses TRBV5-1 and TRBJ2-1; 8 positions match TRBD1. V shed 4 bases and J 3 bases; nucleotides not matched to a gene: 6. CDR1 SGHRS and CDR2 YFSETQ come from the germline V gene. The CDR3 has 15 amino acids. The CDR3 sequence is CASSQRTGIYNEQFF. As DNA, the CDR3 is TGCGCCAGCAGCCAACGGACAGGGATCTACAATGAGCAGTTCTTC.

This sequence joins TRBV20-1 and TRBJ2-1, with D maybe TRBD1 (7 bases). V shed 7 bases and J shed 8 bases, with 21 bases lying between them. Germline V lookup: CDR1 DFQATT, CDR2 SNEGSKA (reference sequence). The CDR3 loop spans 14 amino acids. DNA for the CDR3: TGCAGTGGAGAGCGACAGGGTGGAGGGTATGAGCAGTTCTTC. This sequence encodes CSGERQGGGYEQFF.

V is TRBV5-1 and J is TRBJ2-1, with TRBD1 as a possible D gene (5 bases). Trimming cost V 0 bases and J 5 bases, with 12 bases left between them. CDR3 length equals 15 residues. Germline loops: CDR1 SGHRS, CDR2 YFSETQ. As DNA, the CDR3 is TGCGCCAGCAGCTTGGTACAGGTAATTCACAATGAGCAGTTCTTC. Protein product: CASSLVQVIHNEQFF.

The rearrangement links TRBV18 to TRBJ1-1, with no clear D. The germline gives CDR1 KGHSH, CDR2 LQKENI. V lost 3 bases and J lost 3, with 8 bases in between. The CDR3 has 13 amino acids. The CDR3 DNA follows: TGTGCCAGCTCACCGGGCGGGCACACTGAAGCTTTCTTT. As protein: CASSPGGHTEAFF.

The count of this clonotype is one. This chain links TRBV7-8 with TRBJ2-6; D unresolved. In germline, CDR1 is SGHVS, CDR2 FQNEAQ. The CDR3 length is 14 residues. Trimming left V 11 bases short and J 0 bases short, with 11 bases between. The CDR3 protein is CASQRISGANVLTF. CDR3 nucleotide sequence: TGTGCCTCCCAAAGAATCTCTGGGGCCAACGTCCTGACTTTC.

The chain carries TRBV4-3 and TRBJ2-3; unclear D gene. Germline CDR1 reads LGHNA; CDR2 reads YSLEER. V lost 4 bases to trimming and J lost 9 bases, with 23 bases between them. CDR3 length: 16 residues. Here the CDR3 reads CASSPNLGRSITTQYF. As DNA, the CDR3 is TGCGCCAGCAGCCCAAATCTCGGACGTTCCATAACGACGCAGTATTTT.

The chain joins TRBV6-2 or TRBV6-3 to TRBJ2-7; D uncertain. The CDR3 length is 13 residues. The germline CDR1 and CDR2 sequences are MNHEY and SVGEGT. With 4 bases removed from V and 4 bases from J, the gap between germline ends came to 11 bases. CDR3 sequence (DNA): TGTGCCAGCAGTTGGTTTGGGAATTACGAGCAGTACTTC. Its protein is CASSWFGNYEQYF.

The CDR3 loop is CASRTSGGLNEQYF. In nucleotides, the CDR3 is TGTGCCAGTAGAACTAGCGGGGGCCTCAATGAGCAGTACTTC. The rearrangement uses TRBV19 and TRBJ2-5; 11 positions match TRBD2. The V and J ends lost 6 bases and 11 bases, in that order; junction bases with no gene match: 11. The CDR3 is 14 amino acids. The V gene's germline CDR1 is LNHDA and CDR2 SQIVND (reference sequence).

The V gene is TRBV4-2, the J gene TRBJ2-7; 11 nucleotides match TRBD2. Judging by the DNA end, TRBJ2-5 fits better; the J call may be wrong. The CDR3 extends over 16 amino acids. Looked up from germline, CDR1 is LGHNA and CDR2 is YNFKEQ. CDR3 nucleotide sequence: TGTGCCAGCAGCCAAGATCCTAGCGGGGGGCGTCAGACCCAGTACTTC. The encoded protein is CASSQDPSGGRQTQYF.

There are a few counts of this clonotype. The CDR3 DNA reads as TGCGCCAGCAGCCAGGCCTCTGGCTCTGGGGCCAACGTCCTGACTTTC. It translates to CASSQASGSGANVLTF. The rearrangement uses TRBV4-3 and TRBJ2-6; D not certain. Germline V gene sequence: CDR1 LGHNA, CDR2 YSLEER. V was cut by 3 bases and J by 0 bases, with 9 bases left in between. This CDR3 is built from 16 residues.

The rearrangement joins TRBV4-1 to TRBJ2-5; 7 nucleotides agree with TRBD2. V lost 3 bases, J lost 4 bases, and 11 bases stayed unmatched. The CDR3 runs to 16 residues. Germline V CDR1 and CDR2: MGHRA, YSYEKL. The CDR3 protein is CASSQDRGLRGETQYF. DNA of the CDR3: TGCGCCAGCAGCCAGGACCGGGGACTACGGGGAGAGACCCAGTACTTC.

Only a few counts were recorded for this clonotype. The chain carries TRBV29-1 and TRBJ2-5; D remains unclear. V was cut by 1 base and J by 7 bases, with 13 bases left in between. The CDR3 extends over 13 amino acids. Germline lookup yields CDR1 SQVTM and CDR2 ANQGSEA. The CDR3 is CSVEVRLEGTQYF. The CDR3 DNA reads TGCAGCGTTGAAGTGAGGTTAGAAGGGACCCAGTACTTC.

As for this clonotype: One end of the junction varies from germline; a read error may be responsible. The chain couples TRBV6-2 or TRBV6-3 to TRBJ2-7; D uncertain. The CDR3 length is 12 residues. Germline CDR1 reads MNHEY; CDR2 reads SVGEGT. The CDR3 DNA is TGCGCCAGCACCCAGGACCCCTCCGAGCAGTACTTC. This codes for CASTQDPSEQYF.

About this clonotype: One base away lies a much larger clone, so this may be a sequencing read error. The chain links TRBV27 to TRBJ2-3, with D possibly TRBD1 on 5 matching bases. CDR3 length: 13 amino acids. From germline, CDR1 is MNHEY and CDR2 SMNVEV (reference sequence). The CDR3 is CASSLMGTGTQYF. The DNA for the CDR3 is TGTGCCAGCAGTTTAATGGGCACAGGTACGCAGTATTTT.

The chain recombines TRBV6-2 or TRBV6-3 with TRBJ2-1; the D gene is possibly TRBD1 (5 bases). The ends were cut back, 3 bases at V and 3 bases at J, with 12 bases in the middle. The CDR3 length is 15 residues. Germline V lookup: CDR1 MNHEY, CDR2 SVGEGT. CDR3 bases: TGTGCCAGCAGTTATTCGACAGCCCTCTACAATGAGCAGTTCTTC. It translates to CASSYSTALYNEQFF.

V usage is TRBV7-6 and J usage is TRBJ2-1; TRBD2 agrees at 10 bases. CDR3 length: 15 residues. V lost 6 bases to trimming and J lost 5 bases; unmatched junction nucleotides: 7. Germline V CDR1 and CDR2: SGHVS, FNYEAQ. For the CDR3, the DNA is TGTGCCAGCAGTTTTAGCGGGGGGATCGACAATGAGCAGTTCTTC. Its translation: CASSFSGGIDNEQFF.

V and J are TRBV20-1 and TRBJ2-5; 8 nucleotides line up with TRBD1. CDR1 is DFQATT, CDR2 SNEGSKA, per germline (reference sequence). This CDR3 has 13 residues. Germline trimming cut 3 bases from V and 3 bases from J; bases unmatched to any gene: 3. The CDR3 coding sequence is TGCAGTGCTAGTGAGACAGGGGAAGAGACCCAGTACTTC. It codes for CSASETGEETQYF.

The chain couples TRBV11-2 to TRBJ2-1, with D possibly matching TRBD2 (5 bases). Trimming removed 5 bases at V and 6 bases at J, with 11 bases between. There are 13 residues in the CDR3. The germline V gene encodes CDR1 SGHAT and CDR2 FQNNGV. In nucleotides, the CDR3 is TGTGCCAGCAGCGACGGGGTACGCAATGAGCAGTTCTTC. Its translation is CASSDGVRNEQFF.

The chain is built from TRBV10-3 and TRBJ2-5; tentatively, D is TRBD1 or TRBD2 (6 bases each). Deletions cut 4 bases from V and 2 bases from J, with 17 bases between. Germline values: CDR1 ENHRY, CDR2 SYGVKD. The CDR3 runs to 16 residues. The CDR3 here is CAISVGNGGLQETQYF. The CDR3 DNA is TGTGCCATCAGTGTTGGAAACGGGGGCCTACAAGAGACCCAGTACTTC.

The chain links TRBV5-1 to TRBJ1-6; no reliable D call. The CDR3 spans 14 residues. CDR1 is SGHRS, CDR2 YFSETQ, per germline. The ends were cut back, 4 bases at V and 9 bases at J, with 14 bases in the middle. DNA for the CDR3: TGCGCCAGCAGCGCCACAGCGTATCGTTCACCCCTCCACTTT. Translated: CASSATAYRSPLHF.